This T cell receptor (beta chain) comes out of a study of cytomegalovirus exposure and HLA in healthy donors. The study, taken as a whole, reports: The majority of TCR sequences were rare, yet some public TCRs appeared in many donors. Other equally common chains were less clonally expanded than HLA-associated TCR beta chains, a later analysis showed.

PCR employed 60 Vbeta and 13 Jbeta primers. Original data processing: Later reanalysis found roughly 80 million unique TCR beta chains, 10 million to 14 million of them shared. Some clones are missing from TCRdb's copy, which holds only in-frame ones; the method was immunoSEQ multiplex PCR. V, J and clone size were drawn from that table, and D and trimming were deduced from the DNA. The table records tens of thousands of clones, about four fifths of them present only once. The CDR3 is 16 amino acids. The V end was cut by 4 bases, the J end by 0 bases, with 13 bases between. From germline, CDR1 is MNHEY and CDR2 SMNVEV (reference sequence). Comment on this clone: Its matching antigen is unknown.

The sequenced material came from PBMCs. The chain links TRBV27 to TRBJ1-3; D unclear. The sequence came from a woman aged 40 to 49 in good health and CMV-seronegative. In nucleotides, the CDR3 is TGTGCCAGCAGTTCTTCTGAGGGAGGCTCTGGAAACACCATATATTTT. Translating it yields CASSSSEGGSGNTIYF.